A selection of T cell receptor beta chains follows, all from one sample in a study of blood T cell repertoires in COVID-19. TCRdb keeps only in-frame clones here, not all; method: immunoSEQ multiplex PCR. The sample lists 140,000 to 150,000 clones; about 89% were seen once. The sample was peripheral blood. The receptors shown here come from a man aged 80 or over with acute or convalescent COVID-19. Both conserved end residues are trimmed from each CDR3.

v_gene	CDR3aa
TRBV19	ASSIGLASGNTIY
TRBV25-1	ASSTSGGGFGELF
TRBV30	AWTTPRGGEQY
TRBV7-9	ASSLGQHNSPLH
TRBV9	ASSPWARTTGELF
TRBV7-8	ASSRGTAYEQY
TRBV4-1	ASSYPGHTTDTQY
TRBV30	AWSVQRTPGVHKDT
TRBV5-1	ASSSPDRGRITTSTDTQY
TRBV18	ASSPPGGRADYGYT
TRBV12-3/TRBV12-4	ASSLDRGETQY
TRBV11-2	ASSLDLASMGNEQF
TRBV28	ASSLGQAQYGYT
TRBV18	ASSPFGLAESQETQY